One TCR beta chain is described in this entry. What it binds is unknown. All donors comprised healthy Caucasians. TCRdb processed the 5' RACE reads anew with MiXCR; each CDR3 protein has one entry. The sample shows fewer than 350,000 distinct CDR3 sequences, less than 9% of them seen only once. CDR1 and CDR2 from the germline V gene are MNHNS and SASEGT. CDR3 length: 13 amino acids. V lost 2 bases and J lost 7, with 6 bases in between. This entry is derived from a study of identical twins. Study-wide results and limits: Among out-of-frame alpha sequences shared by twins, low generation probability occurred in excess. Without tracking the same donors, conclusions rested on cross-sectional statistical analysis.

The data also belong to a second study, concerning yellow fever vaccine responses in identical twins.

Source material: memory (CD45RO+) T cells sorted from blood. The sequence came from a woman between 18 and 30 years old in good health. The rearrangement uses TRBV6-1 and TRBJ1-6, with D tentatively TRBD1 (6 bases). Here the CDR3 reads CASSETGNSPLHF. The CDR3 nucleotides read TGTGCCAGCAGTGAAACAGGGAATTCACCCCTCCACTTT.